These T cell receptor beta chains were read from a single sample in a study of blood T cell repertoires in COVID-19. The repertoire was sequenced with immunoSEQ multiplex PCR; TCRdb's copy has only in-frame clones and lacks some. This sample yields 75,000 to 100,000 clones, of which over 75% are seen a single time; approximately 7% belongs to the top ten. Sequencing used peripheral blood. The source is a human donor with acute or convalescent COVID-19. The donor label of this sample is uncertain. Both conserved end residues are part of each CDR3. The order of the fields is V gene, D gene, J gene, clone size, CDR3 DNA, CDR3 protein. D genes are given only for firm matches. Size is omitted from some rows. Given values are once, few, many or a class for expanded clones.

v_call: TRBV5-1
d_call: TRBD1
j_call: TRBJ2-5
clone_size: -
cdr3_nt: TGCGCCAGCAGCGCAACAGGGGACCCCGGGGAGACCCAGTACTTC
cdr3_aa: CASSATGDPGETQYF

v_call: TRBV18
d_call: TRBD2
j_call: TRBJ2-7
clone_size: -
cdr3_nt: TGTGCCAGCTCCGGGACTAGCGGGGGGGCGCGTGAGCAGTACTTC
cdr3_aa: CASSGTSGGAREQYF

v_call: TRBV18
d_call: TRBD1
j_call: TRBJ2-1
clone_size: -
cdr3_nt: TGTGCCAGCTCACTCGGGGGGACAGGGATTGGAGTGCAGTTCTTC
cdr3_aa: CASSLGGTGIGVQFF

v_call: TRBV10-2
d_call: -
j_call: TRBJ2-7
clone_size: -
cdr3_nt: TGCGCCAGCAGTCACTATCTCTACGAGCAGTACTTC
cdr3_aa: CASSHYLYEQYF

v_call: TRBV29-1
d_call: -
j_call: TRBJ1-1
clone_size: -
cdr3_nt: TGCAGCGTTGCTCACGGGAACACTGAAGCTTTCTTT
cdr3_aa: CSVAHGNTEAFF

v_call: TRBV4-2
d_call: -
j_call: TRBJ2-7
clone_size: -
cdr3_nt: TGTGCCAGCAGCCAAGAAGTCAGTCCCTCCTACGAGCAGTACTTC
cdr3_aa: CASSQEVSPSYEQYF

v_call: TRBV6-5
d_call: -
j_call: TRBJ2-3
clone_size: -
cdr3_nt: TGTGCCAGCACCTCCCCAGGGCCGGGTACGCAGTATTTT
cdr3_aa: CASTSPGPGTQYF

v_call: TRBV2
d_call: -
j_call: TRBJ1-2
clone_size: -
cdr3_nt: TGTGCCAGCACATGGCAGTCCCATGGCTACACCTTC
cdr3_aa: CASTWQSHGYTF

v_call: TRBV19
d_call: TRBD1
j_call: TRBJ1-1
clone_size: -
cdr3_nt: TGTGCCAGTAGTATAGGGGGACAGATGAACACTGAAGCTTTCTTT
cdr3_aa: CASSIGGQMNTEAFF

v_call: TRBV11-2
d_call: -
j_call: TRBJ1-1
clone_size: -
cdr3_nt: TGTGCCAGCAGCTTTCGTGTGGACAGGAACACTGAAGCTTTCTTT
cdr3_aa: CASSFRVDRNTEAFF

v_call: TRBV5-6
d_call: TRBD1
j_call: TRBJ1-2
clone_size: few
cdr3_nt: TGTGCCAGCAGCGTCCCCGGGACAGGGGATGTCGGCTATGGCTACACCTTC
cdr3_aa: CASSVPGTGDVGYGYTF

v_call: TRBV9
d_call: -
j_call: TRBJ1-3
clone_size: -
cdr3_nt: TGTGCCAGCAGCGTAGACAGCAACACCATATATTTT
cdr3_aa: CASSVDSNTIYF

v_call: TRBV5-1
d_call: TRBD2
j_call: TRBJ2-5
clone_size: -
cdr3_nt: TGCGCCAGCAGCTTGGGGACTAGCGGGGGCCAAGAGACCCAGTACTTC
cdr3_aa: CASSLGTSGGQETQYF

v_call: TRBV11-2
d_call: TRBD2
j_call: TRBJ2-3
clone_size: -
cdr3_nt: TGTGCCAGCAGCTTAGCCCCCGGGGGGTCAGATACGCAGTATTTT
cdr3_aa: CASSLAPGGSDTQYF

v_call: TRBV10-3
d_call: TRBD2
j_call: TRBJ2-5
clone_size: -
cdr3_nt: TGTGCCATCAGAAAGGGACTAGCGGGGGGGTCCCTGTACCAAGAGACCCAGTACTTC
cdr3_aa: CAIRKGLAGGSLYQETQYF

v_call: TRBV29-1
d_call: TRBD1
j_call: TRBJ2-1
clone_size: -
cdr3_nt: TGCAGCGTTGATCGGGGACAGATCGACTACAATGAGCAGTTCTTC
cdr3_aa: CSVDRGQIDYNEQFF

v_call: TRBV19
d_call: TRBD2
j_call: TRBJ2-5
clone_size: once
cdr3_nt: TGTGCCAGTAGAGGGACTAGCGGGGCAAGCGAGACCCAGTACTTC
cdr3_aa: CASRGTSGASETQYF

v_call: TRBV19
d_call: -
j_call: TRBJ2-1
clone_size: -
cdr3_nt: TGTGCCAGTACCGCGGCTAGTCCTCCAACCAATGAGCAGTTCTTC
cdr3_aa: CASTAASPPTNEQFF

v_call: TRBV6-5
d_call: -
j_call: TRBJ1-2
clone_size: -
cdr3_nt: TGTGCCAGCAATCAGCCAGGCTATGGCTACACCTTC
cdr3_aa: CASNQPGYGYTF

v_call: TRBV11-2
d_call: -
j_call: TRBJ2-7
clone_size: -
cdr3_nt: TGTGCCAGCAGCTTAGATACCGGGAGTATCTACGAGCAGTACTTC
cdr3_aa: CASSLDTGSIYEQYF

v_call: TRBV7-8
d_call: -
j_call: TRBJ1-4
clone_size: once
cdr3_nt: TGTGCCAGCAGCTTAGCGCTGATGGGAGCGGATGAAAAACTGTTTTTT
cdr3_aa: CASSLALMGADEKLFF

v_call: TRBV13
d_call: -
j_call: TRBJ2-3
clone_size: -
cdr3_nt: TGTGCCAGCAGCTCCCGGTTTGGTACGCAGTATTTT
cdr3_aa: CASSSRFGTQYF

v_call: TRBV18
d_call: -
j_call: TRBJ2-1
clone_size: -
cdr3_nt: TGTGCCAGCTCACCATCACTAGGCCTCCATGAGCAGTTCTTC
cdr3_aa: CASSPSLGLHEQFF

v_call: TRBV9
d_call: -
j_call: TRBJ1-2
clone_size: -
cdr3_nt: TGTGCCAGCAGCGTAGGCGGGCAGAGCTACTATGGCTACACCTTC
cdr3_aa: CASSVGGQSYYGYTF

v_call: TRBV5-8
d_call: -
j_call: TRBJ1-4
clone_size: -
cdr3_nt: TGTGCCAGCAGCTTGGCCACTCGGCGGCGGGAAAAACTGTTTTTT
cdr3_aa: CASSLATRRREKLFF

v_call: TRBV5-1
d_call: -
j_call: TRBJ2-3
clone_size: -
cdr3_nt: TGCGCCAGCAGCTTTCAGGGGACAAATGCAGATACGCAGTATTTT
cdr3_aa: CASSFQGTNADTQYF

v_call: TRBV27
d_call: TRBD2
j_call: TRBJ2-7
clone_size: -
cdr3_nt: TGTGCCAGCAGTTCGACTAGCGGGGGCTCCTACGAGCAGTACTTC
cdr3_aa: CASSSTSGGSYEQYF

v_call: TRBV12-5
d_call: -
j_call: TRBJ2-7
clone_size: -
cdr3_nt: TGTGCTAGTGGGCAAAACCCGGGACTCACCTCCTACGAGCAGTACTTC
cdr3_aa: CASGQNPGLTSYEQYF

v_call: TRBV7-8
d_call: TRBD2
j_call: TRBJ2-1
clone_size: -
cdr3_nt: TGTGCCAGCAGCTCTAGCGGGAGTCGCAATGAGCAGTTCTTC
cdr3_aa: CASSSSGSRNEQFF

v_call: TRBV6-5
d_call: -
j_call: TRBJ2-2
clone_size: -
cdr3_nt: TGTGCCAGCAGTACCCGTGGAGGGGCGAAGGAGCTGTTTTTT
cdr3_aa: CASSTRGGAKELFF

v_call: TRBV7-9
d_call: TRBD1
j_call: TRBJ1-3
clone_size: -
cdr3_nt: TGTGCCAGCAGCTTAAGCGCGACAGGGTCAGGAAACACCATATATTTT
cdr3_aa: CASSLSATGSGNTIYF

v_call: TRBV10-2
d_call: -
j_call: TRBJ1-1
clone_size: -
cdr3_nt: TGCGCCAGCAGTCCCAGGATGAACACTGAAGCTTTCTTT
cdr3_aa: CASSPRMNTEAFF

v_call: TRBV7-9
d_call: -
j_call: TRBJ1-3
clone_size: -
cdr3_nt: TGTGCCAGCAGCGCCGTACAGGGACCTGGAAACACCATATATTTT
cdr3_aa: CASSAVQGPGNTIYF

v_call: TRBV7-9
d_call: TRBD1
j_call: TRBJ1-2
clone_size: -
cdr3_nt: TGTGCCAGCAGGCTTTCCGGGACAGGACATGGCTACACCTTC
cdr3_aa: CASRLSGTGHGYTF

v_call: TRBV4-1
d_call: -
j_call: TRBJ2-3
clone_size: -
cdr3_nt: TGCGCCAGCAGCCAAGATCGACAGACGCAGCGCACAGATACGCAGTATTTT
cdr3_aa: CASSQDRQTQRTDTQYF

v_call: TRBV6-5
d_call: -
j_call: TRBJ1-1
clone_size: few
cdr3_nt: TGTGCCAGCAACCTCGGTTTGAACACTGAAGCTTTCTTT
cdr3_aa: CASNLGLNTEAFF

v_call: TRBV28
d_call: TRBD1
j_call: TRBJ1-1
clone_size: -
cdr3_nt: TGTGCCATAAGGGACAGTAACACTGAAGCTTTCTTT
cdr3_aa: CAIRDSNTEAFF

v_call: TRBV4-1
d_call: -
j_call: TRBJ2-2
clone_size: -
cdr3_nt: TGCGCCAGCAGCCAAGACCCGGCGGGCACCGGGGAGCTGTTTTTT
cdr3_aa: CASSQDPAGTGELFF

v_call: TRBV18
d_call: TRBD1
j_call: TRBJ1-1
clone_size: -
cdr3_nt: TGTGCCAGCTCACCACTGGACAGGGGGCGAGGTGAAGCTTTCTTT
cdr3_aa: CASSPLDRGRGEAFF

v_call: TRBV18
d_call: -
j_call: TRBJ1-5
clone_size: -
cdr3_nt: TGTGCCAGCTCACCTCGGGCCTTGGACAGTAGCAATCAGCCCCAGCATTTT
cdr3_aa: CASSPRALDSSNQPQHF

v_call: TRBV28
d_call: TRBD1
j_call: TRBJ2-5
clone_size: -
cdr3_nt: TGTGCCAGCAGTGCATGGACAGGGGGTGGCGAGACCCAGTACTTC
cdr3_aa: CASSAWTGGGETQYF

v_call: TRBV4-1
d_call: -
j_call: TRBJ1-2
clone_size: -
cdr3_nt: TGCGCCAGCAGCCAAGTTTTGGCGGGGGCCAACTATGGCTACACCTTC
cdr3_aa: CASSQVLAGANYGYTF

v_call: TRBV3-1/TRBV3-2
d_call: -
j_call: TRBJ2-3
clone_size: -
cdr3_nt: TGTGCCAGCAGCCAAGAGCTGGAGCGGGCCACAGATACGCAGTATTTT
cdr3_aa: CASSQELERATDTQYF

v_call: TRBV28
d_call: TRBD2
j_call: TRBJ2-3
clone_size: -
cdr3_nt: TGTGCCAGCAGTTTAGGGACTAGCGGGGGGGTCACAGATACGCAGTATTTT
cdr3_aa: CASSLGTSGGVTDTQYF

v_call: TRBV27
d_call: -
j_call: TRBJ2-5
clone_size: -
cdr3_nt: TGTGCCAGCAGTCGTCAAGGGGCGGTCGGGGAGACCCAGTACTTC
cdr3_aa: CASSRQGAVGETQYF

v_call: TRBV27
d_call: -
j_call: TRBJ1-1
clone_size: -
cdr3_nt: TGTGCCAGCAGTTTAGGGGCGGTCCCCAGCACTGAAGCTTTCTTT
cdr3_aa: CASSLGAVPSTEAFF

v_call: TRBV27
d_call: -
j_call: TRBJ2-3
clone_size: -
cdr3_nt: TGTGCCAGCAGTTTGTGGGGCCCTTCCGAGGCAGATACGCAGTATTTT
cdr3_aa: CASSLWGPSEADTQYF

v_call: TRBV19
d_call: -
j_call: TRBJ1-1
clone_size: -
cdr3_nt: TGTGCCAGTAGTATAGAGACAGGAGGGAGGGCTGAAGCTTTCTTT
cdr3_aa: CASSIETGGRAEAFF

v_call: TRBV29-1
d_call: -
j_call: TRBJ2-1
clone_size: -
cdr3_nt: TGCAGCGTAGACGGGACACGGCGTGAGCAGTTCTTC
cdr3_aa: CSVDGTRREQFF

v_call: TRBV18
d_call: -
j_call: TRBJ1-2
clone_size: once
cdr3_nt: TGTGCCAGCTCAAATGACAAATCTGGCTACACCTTC
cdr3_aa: CASSNDKSGYTF

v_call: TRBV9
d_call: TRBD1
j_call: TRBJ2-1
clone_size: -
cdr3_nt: TGTGCCAGCAGCGATTGGACAGGGGGCTGGGATGAGCAGTTCTTC
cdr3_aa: CASSDWTGGWDEQFF

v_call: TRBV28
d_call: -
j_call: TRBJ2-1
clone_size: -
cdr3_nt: TGTGCCAGCAGTGCGACAGCAGGGTTGCGCTCCTACAATGAGCAGTTCTTC
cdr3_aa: CASSATAGLRSYNEQFF

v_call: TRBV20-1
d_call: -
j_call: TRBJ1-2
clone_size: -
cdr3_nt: TGCAGTGCTAGTCAGGGACAATTATATGGCTACACCTTC
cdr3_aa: CSASQGQLYGYTF

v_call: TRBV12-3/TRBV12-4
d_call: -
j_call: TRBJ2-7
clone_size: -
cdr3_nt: TGTGCCAGCAAGTTGGGAGGCACCTACGAGCAGTACTTC
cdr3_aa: CASKLGGTYEQYF

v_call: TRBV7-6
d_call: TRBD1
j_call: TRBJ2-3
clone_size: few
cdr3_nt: TGTGCCAGCAGCTTGCCGGGACAGGGTTCTTCTCCAAGCACAGATACGCAGTATTTT
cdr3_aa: CASSLPGQGSSPSTDTQYF

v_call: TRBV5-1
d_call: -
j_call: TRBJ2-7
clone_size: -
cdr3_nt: TGCGCCAGCAGCTTGGTACAGGGTATGAACGAGCAGTACTTC
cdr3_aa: CASSLVQGMNEQYF

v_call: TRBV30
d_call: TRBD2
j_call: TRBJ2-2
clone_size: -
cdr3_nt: TGTGCCTGGAAAAAGACTAGCAACTCTGGCGGGGAGCTGTTTTTT
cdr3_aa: CAWKKTSNSGGELFF

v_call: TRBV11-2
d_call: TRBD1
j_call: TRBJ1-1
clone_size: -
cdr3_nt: TGTGCCAGCGGCAGCCCGGGACAGGTGGAAGCTTTCTTT
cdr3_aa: CASGSPGQVEAFF

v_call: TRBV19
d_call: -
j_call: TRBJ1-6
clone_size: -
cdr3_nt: TGTGCCAGTAGCCAGGGTATGAAGGCACCCCTCCACTTT
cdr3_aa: CASSQGMKAPLHF